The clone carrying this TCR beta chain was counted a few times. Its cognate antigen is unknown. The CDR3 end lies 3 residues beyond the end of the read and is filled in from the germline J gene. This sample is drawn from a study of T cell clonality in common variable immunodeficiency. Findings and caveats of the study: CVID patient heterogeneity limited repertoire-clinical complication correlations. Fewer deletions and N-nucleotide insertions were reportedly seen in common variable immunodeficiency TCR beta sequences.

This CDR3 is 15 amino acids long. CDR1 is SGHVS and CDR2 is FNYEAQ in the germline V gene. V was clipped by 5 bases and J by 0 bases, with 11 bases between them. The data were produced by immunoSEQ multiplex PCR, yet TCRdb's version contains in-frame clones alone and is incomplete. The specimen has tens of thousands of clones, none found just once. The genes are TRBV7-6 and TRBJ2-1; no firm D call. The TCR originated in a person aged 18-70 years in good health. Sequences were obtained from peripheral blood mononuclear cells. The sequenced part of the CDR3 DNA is TGTGCCAGCAGCCCCCGCGCGAGCTCCTACAATGAG. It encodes CASSPRASSYNE. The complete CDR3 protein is CASSPRASSYNEQFF. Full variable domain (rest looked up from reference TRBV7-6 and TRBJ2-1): GAGVSQSPRYKVTKRGQDVALRCDPISGHVSLYWYRQALGQGPEFLTYFNYEAQQDKSGLPNDRFSAERPEGSISTLTIQRTEQRDSAMYRCASSPRASSYNEQFFGPGTRLTVL.